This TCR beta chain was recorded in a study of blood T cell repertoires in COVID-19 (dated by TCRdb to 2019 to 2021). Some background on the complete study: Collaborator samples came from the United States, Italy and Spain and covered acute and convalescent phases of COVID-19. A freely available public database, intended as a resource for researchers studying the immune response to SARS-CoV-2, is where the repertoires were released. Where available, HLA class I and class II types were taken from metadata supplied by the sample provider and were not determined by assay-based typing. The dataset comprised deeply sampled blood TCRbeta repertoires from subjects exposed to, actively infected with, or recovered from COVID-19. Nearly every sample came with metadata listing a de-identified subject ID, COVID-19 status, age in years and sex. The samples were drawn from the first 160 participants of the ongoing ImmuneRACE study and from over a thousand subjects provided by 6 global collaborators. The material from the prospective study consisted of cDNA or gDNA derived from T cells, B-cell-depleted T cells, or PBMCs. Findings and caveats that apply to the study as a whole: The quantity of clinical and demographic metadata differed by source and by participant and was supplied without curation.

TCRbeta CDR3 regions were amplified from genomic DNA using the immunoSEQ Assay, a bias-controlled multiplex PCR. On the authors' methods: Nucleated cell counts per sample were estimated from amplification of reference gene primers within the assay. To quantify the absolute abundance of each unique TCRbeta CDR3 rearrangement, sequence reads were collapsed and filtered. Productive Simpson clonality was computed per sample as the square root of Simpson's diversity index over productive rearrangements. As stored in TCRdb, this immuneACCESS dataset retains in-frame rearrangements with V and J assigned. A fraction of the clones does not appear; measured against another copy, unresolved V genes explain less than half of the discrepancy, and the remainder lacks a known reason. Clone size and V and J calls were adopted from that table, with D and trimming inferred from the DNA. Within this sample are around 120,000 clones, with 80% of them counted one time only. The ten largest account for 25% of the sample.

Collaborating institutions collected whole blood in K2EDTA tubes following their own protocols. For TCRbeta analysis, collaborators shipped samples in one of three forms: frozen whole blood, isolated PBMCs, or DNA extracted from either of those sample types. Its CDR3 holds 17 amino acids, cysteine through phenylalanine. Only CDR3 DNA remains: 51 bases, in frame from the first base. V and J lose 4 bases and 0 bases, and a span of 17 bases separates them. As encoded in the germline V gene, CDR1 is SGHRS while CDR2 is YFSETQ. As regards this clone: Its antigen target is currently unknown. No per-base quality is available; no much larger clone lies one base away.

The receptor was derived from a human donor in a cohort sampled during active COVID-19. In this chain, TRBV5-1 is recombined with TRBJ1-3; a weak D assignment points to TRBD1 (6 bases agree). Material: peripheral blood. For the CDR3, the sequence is CASSPDRLSRSGNTIYF. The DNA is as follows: TGCGCCAGCAGCCCGGACAGATTAAGCCGCTCTGGAAACACCATATATTTT.